Sequencing of this T cell receptor beta chain was carried out in a study of CD8+ T cells in alopecia areata. Study outcomes and limitations: Tofacitinib significantly brought down scalp clonality and expanded CD8+ clones among top 100.

Trimming took 1 base from V and 8 from J, leaving 11 bases between them. This CDR3 has 12 amino acids. From germline, CDR1 is SQVTM and CDR2 ANQGSEA. About this clone itself: Its cognate antigen is unknown.

Treatment in this sample: oral pan-JAK inhibitor, 5-10 mg twice daily. Lesional scalp punch biopsies and peripheral blood were collected from alopecia areata patients. Sorting of PBMCs yielded the CD4+ and CD8+ T cells. Following RNA extraction, reverse transcription yielded cDNA that acted as the sequencing template. The repertoire was sequenced with immunoSEQ multiplex PCR; TCRdb's copy has only in-frame clones and lacks some. The data show roughly 70,000 clones, with roughly 28% seen just once and about 15% held by the top ten. The TCR comes from a human donor with alopecia areata. V gene TRBV29-1 combines with J gene TRBJ1-2; D is unresolved. This specimen consisted of CD8+ T cells sorted from blood, obtained at week 4, from a patient treated with tofacitinib. DNA for the CDR3: TGCAGCGTTGAAGGCCTCCCCGCGGGCTACACCTTC. Translated: CSVEGLPAGYTF.